This entry concerns a single T cell receptor (delta chain). What it recognizes is unknown. RNA was extracted from the cells and then reverse transcribed. Multiplex PCR used pooled V-gene forward primers and a constant-region reverse primer to amplify CDR3s. TCRdb made new clone calls on the multiplex PCR reads using CATT. This table has under 85,000 delta-chain clones, roughly a third appearing once. The source of the sample is a study of Vδ1+ human thymocytes. Overall study results and limits: Thymic TRG and TRD repertoires appeared highly polyclonal, with Gaussian CDR3 length distributions. Unlike peripheral blood Vdelta1+ controls, thymic delta-chain sequences included approximately 20% Vdelta2 and few Vdelta3. Donors shared many TRG clonotypes but few TRD clonotypes.

Germline trimming cut 0 bases from V and 4 bases from J; bases unmatched to any gene: 8. From germline, CDR1 is TSWWSYY and CDR2 QGS. The CDR3 contains 16 residues. Alphabeta T cells were depleted, then CD3+ Vdelta1+ Vdelta2- thymocytes were FACS-sorted. This clonotype originated in a boy under two years old who had congenital heart surgery. Sequencing was done on a sample of Vdelta1+ gamma-delta thymocytes from the thymus. Subset given: FACS-sorted CD3+ TCRalphabeta- TCRVdelta1+ TCRVdelta2- thymocytes. The chain employs TRDV1 and TRDJ1, with TRDD3 matching over 7 bases. CDR3 sequence (DNA): TGTGCTCTTGGGGAACTTCGCTGGGGGGCGAACGATAAACTCATCTTT. This sequence encodes CALGELRWGANDKLIF.